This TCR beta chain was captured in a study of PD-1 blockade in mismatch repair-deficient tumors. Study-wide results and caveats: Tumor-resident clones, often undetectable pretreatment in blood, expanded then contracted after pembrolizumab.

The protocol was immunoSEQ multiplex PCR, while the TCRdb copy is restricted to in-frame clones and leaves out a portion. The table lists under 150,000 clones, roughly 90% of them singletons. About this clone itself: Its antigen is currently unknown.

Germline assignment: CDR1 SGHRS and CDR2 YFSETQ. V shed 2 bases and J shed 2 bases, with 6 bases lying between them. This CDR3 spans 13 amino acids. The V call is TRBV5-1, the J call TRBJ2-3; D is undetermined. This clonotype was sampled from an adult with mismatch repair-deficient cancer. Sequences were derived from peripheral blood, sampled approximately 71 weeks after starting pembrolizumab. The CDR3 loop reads CASSFGDTDTQYF. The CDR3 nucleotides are TGCGCCAGCAGCTTTGGGGACACAGATACGCAGTATTTT.